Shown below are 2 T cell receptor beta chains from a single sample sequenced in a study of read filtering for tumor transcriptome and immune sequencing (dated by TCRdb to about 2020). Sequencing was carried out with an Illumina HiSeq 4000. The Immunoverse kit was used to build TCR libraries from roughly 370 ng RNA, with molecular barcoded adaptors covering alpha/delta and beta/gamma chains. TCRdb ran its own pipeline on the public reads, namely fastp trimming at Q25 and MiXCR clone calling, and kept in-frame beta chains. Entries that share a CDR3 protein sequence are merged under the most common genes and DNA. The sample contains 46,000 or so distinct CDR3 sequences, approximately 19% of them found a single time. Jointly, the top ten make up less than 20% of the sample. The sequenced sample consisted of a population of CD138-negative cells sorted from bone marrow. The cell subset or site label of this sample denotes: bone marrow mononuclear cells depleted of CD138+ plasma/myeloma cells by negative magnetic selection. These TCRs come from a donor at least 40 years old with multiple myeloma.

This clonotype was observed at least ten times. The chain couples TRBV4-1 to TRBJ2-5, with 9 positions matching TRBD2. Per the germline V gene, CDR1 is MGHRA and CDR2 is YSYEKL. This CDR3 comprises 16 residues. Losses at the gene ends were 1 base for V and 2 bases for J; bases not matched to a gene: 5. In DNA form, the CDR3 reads TGCGCCAGCAGCCAAGGCGGGGGGGGGCCTCAAGAGACCCAGTACTTC. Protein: CASSQGGGGPQETQYF.

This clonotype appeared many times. The CDR3 DNA reads as TGTGCCAGCTCACTAGCGGGAGAGAGCTCCTACGAGCAGTACTTC. Its protein is CASSLAGESSYEQYF. This chain uses TRBV18 with TRBJ2-7, with TRBD2 matching over 9 bases. With 4 bases clipped from V and 0 bases from J, the junction kept 4 bases outside the gene matches. In germline, CDR1 is KGHSH, CDR2 LQKENI. The CDR3 sequence is 15 residues long.